A single sample gave rise to the 16 T cell receptor beta chains below, sequenced in a study of cytomegalovirus exposure and HLA in healthy donors. Some clones are missing from TCRdb's copy, which holds only in-frame ones; the method was immunoSEQ multiplex PCR. The sample shows roughly 86,000 clones, roughly 95% of them seen only once. Sequenced: PBMCs. The receptors shown here come from a man between 18 and 35 years old in good health and CMV-seropositive.

This clone appeared once. The chain recombines TRBV27 with TRBJ2-7; D is perhaps TRBD2 (7 bases). Germline CDR1 and CDR2: MNHEY and SMNVEV (reference sequence). Trimming left V 7 bases short and J 5 bases short, with 21 bases between. The CDR3 consists of 15 residues. The CDR3 nucleotides are TGTGCCAGCAATCAGAGGGGAGGGGGGGCCCACGAGCAGTACTTC. This gives the protein CASNQRGGGAHEQYF.

The table lists this clone with a count of one. V gene TRBV27 combines with J gene TRBJ1-4; 7 bases agree with TRBD1. Germline V CDR1 and CDR2: MNHEY, SMNVEV (reference sequence). V was clipped by 6 bases and J by 0 bases; unmatched bases: 1. CDR3 length equals 14 residues. Here the CDR3 DNA reads TGTGCCAGCAGGGGGACAGCAACTAATGAAAAACTGTTTTTT. Translating it yields CASRGTATNEKLFF.

The chain couples TRBV29-1 to TRBJ1-1; D possibly corresponds to TRBD1 (5 bases). This CDR3 contains 13 residues. Germline lookup yields CDR1 SQVTM and CDR2 ANQGSEA. Between the trimmed V and J ends, which lost 7 bases and 0 bases, there was a span of 12 bases. CDR3 nucleotides: TGCAGCGCTCAGGACAATATGAACACTGAAGCTTTCTTT. Its protein product is CSAQDNMNTEAFF.

The chain couples TRBV27 to TRBJ2-7; TRBD2 matches at 10 bases. This CDR3 has 16 residues. Trimming cost V 0 bases and J 2 bases; bases outside gene matches: 4. From germline, CDR1 is MNHEY and CDR2 SMNVEV (reference sequence). CDR3 bases: TGTGCCAGCAGTTTATCGTCTAGCGGGAGTACCTACGAGCAGTACTTC. Amino acid sequence: CASSLSSSGSTYEQYF.

This chain links TRBV6-1 with TRBJ1-3; possibly TRBD1 for D (6 bases). Germline V lookup: CDR1 MNHNS, CDR2 SASEGT. The CDR3 extends over 15 amino acids. The ends were cut back, 6 bases at V and 1 base at J, with 13 bases in the middle. The CDR3 here is CASRWGGQSGNTIYF. CDR3 DNA: TGTGCCAGCAGGTGGGGGGGGCAGTCTGGAAACACCATATATTTT.

This clone appeared a single time. The chain is built from TRBV6-5 and TRBJ2-7; 9 bases fit TRBD1. J was trimmed by 7 bases and V by 0 bases; bases with no gene match: 7. Germline CDR1 is MNHEY and CDR2 is SVGAGI. The CDR3 runs 15 residues. The CDR3 region has the DNA TGTGCCAGCAGTTACTCGGGGGACAGGGTGGGGGAGCAGTACTTC. Its translation: CASSYSGDRVGEQYF.

The gene calls are TRBV7-2 and TRBJ1-1, with 10 nucleotides matching TRBD1. Trimming removed 5 bases from V and 5 bases from J; junction bases left unmatched: 5. Germline V gives CDR1 SGHTA, CDR2 FQGNSA. The CDR3 covers 14 residues. CDR3 DNA: TGTGCCAGCAGCCCAGACAGGGGGCGGACTGAAGCTTTCTTT. It is translated as CASSPDRGRTEAFF.

The gene calls are TRBV5-4 and TRBJ2-2; TRBD2 agrees at 15 bases. With 4 bases clipped from V and 2 bases from J, the junction kept 6 bases outside the gene matches. CDR1 is SGHNT, CDR2 YYREEE, per germline (reference sequence). This CDR3 comprises 18 residues. For the CDR3, the DNA is TGTGCCAGCAGCAATGGACTAGCGGGAGGGCCCAACACCGGGGAGCTGTTTTTT. It codes for CASSNGLAGGPNTGELFF.

This clone has a single count. The CDR3: CASSVRQAVNEKLFF. DNA for the CDR3: TGTGCCAGCAGCGTCAGACAAGCCGTTAATGAAAAACTGTTTTTT. This chain joins TRBV9 and TRBJ1-4; D not certain. The germline V gene encodes CDR1 SGDLS and CDR2 YYNGEE. The V and J ends lost 2 bases and 4 bases respectively, with 12 bases between them. The CDR3 sequence is 15 residues long.

The gene calls are TRBV29-1 and TRBJ1-1; D might be TRBD1 (5 bases). The CDR3 sequence is 11 residues long. Germline CDR1 reads SQVTM; CDR2 reads ANQGSEA. The CDR3 nucleotides are TGCAGTGACGGGGGGAACACTGAAGCTTTCTTT. Translated: CSDGGNTEAFF.

This clone was seen more than once but under ten times. The chain is built from TRBV6-4 and TRBJ2-5; D is possibly TRBD1 (5 bases). Germline-derived CDR1 and CDR2 are MRHNA and SNTAGT. The ends were cut back, 2 bases at V and 7 bases at J, with 11 bases in the middle. The CDR3 extends over 13 amino acids. The chain's CDR3 is CASSDEPQGTQYF. In DNA form, the CDR3 reads TGTGCCAGCAGTGACGAGCCTCAGGGGACCCAGTACTTC.

This sequence joins TRBV18 and TRBJ2-3, with 12 bases that match TRBD2. J lost 3 bases, V lost 8 bases, and 3 bases had no gene match. The CDR3 runs 14 residues. Germline CDR1 reads KGHSH; CDR2 reads LQKENI. CDR3 nucleotide sequence: TGTGCCAGCGCCGGGACTAGCGGGACAGATACGCAGTATTTT. Its translation is CASAGTSGTDTQYF.

The chain combines TRBV7-2 with TRBJ2-5; 11 bases fit TRBD2. V dropped 5 bases and J dropped 1; count of bases not matched to a gene: 6. Per the germline V gene, CDR1 is SGHTA and CDR2 is FQGNSA. This CDR3 is built from 16 residues. The CDR3 spells CASSTRTSGLQETQYF. CDR3 in DNA: TGTGCCAGCAGCACCAGGACTAGCGGGCTCCAAGAGACCCAGTACTTC.

The rearrangement uses TRBV7-6 and TRBJ2-7; 8 nucleotides line up with TRBD1. There are 14 residues in the CDR3. Trimming cost V 5 bases and J 5 bases; bases outside gene matches: 8. Germline V gene sequence: CDR1 SGHVS, CDR2 FNYEAQ. The CDR3 loop reads CASSGVGQGDEQYF. The CDR3 DNA follows: TGTGCCAGCAGCGGGGTTGGACAGGGCGACGAGCAGTACTTC.

The V call is TRBV29-1, the J call TRBJ2-1; TRBD2 is a possible D gene (6 bases). Germline assignment: CDR1 SQVTM and CDR2 ANQGSEA. V was shortened by 6 bases and J by 4 bases, with 19 bases between the two germline ends. The CDR3 consists of 15 residues. The CDR3, as DNA: TGCAGCGTCGTCAGTGGGGGGAGCATTTACAATGAGCAGTTCTTC. This encodes CSVVSGGSIYNEQFF.

The gene calls are TRBV7-2 and TRBJ2-3, with TRBD2 matching over 8 bases. The V gene end was trimmed by 4 bases and the J gene end by 7 bases; junction bases not matched to a gene: 10. The CDR3 has 15 amino acids. Germline loops: CDR1 SGHTA, CDR2 FQGNSA. CDR3 sequence: CASSYTSGHSNTQYF. As DNA, the CDR3 is TGTGCCAGCAGCTACACTAGCGGCCATTCAAATACGCAGTATTTT.